This record looks at one TCR beta chain sequence and its context. The record originates from a study of blood T cell repertoires in COVID-19. Across the study: T cells, B-cell-depleted T cells, or PBMCs provided the cDNA or gDNA that served as material.

Assay used: immunoSEQ multiplex PCR; TCRdb lists only in-frame clones, some missing. This sample yields 130,000 to 150,000 clones, of which 70% to 85% are seen a single time; over 5% belongs to the top ten. The V segment lost 5 bases and the J segment 0 bases; nucleotides outside the gene matches: 7. Per the germline V gene, CDR1 is MDHEN and CDR2 is SYDVKM. The CDR3 loop spans 15 amino acids. The material sequenced was peripheral blood. This TCR came from a human donor in a cohort sampled during active COVID-19. The chain couples TRBV28 to TRBJ2-7; 7 bases line up with TRBD1. CDR3 region: CASSPPTGSSYEQYF. As DNA, the CDR3 is TGTGCCAGCAGTCCACCGACAGGGAGCTCCTACGAGCAGTACTTC.